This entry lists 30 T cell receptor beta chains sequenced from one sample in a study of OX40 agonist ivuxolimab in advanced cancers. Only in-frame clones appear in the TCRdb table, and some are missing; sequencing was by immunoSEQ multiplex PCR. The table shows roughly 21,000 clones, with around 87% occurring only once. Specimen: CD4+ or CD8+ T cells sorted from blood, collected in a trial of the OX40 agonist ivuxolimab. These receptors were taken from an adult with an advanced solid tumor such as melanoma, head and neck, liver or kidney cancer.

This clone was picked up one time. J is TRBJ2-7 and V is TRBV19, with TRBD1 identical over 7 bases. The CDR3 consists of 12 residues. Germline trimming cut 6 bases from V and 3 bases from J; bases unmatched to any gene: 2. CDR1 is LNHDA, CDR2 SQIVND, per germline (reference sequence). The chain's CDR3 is CASRGDSYEQYF. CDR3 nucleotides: TGTGCCAGTAGAGGGGACAGCTACGAGCAGTACTTC.

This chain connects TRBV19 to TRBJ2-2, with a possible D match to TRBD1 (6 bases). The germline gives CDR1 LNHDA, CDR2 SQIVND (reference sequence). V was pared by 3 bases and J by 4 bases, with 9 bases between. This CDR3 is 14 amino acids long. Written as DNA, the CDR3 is TGTGCCAGTAGTATGGGGGCGGTCACCGGGGAGCTGTTTTTT. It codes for CASSMGAVTGELFF. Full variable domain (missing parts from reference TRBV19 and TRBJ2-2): DGGITQSPKYLFRKEGQNVTLSCEQNLNHDAMYWYRQDPGQGLRLIYYSQIVNDFQKGDIAEGYSVSREKKESFPLTVTSAQKNPTAFYLCASSMGAVTGELFFGEGSRLTVL.

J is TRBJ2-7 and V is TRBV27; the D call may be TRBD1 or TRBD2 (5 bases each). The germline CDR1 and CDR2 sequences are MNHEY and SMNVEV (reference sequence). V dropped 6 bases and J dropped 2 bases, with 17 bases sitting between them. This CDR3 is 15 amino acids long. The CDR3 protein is CASRVTPGTTYEQYF. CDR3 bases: TGTGCCAGCAGAGTCACACCCGGGACCACCTACGAGCAGTACTTC.

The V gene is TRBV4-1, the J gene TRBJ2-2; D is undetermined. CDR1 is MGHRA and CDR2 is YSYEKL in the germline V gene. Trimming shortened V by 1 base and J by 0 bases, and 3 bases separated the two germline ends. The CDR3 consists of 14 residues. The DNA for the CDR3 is TGCGCCAGCAGCCAAGGCGCGAACACCGGGGAGCTGTTTTTT. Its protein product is CASSQGANTGELFF.

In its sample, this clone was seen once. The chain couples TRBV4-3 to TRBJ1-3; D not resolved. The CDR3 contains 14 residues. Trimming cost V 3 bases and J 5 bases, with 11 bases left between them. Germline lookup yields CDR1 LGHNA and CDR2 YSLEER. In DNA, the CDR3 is TGCGCCAGCAGCCAGTCCCTCGCTCGAAACACCATATATTTT. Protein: CASSQSLARNTIYF.

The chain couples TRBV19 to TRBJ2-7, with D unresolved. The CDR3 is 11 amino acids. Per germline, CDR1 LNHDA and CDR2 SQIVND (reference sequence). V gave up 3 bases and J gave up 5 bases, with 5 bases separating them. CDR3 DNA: TGTGCCAGTAGTATGGGGAACGAGCAGTACTTC. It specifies CASSMGNEQYF.

CDR3: CASSISDSLRRYGYTF. For the CDR3, the DNA is TGTGCCAGTAGTATCTCTGACTCCCTACGGCGCTATGGCTACACCTTC. The chain uses TRBV19 and TRBJ1-2; the D is unclear. Trimming took 3 bases from V and 4 from J, leaving 18 bases between them. The germline CDR1 and CDR2 sequences are LNHDA and SQIVND (reference sequence). The CDR3 consists of 16 residues.

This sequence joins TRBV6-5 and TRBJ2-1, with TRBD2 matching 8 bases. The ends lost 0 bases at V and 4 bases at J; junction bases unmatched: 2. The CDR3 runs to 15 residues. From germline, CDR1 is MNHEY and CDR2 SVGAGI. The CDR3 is CASSYSGLAYNEQFF. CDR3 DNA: TGTGCCAGCAGTTACTCCGGACTAGCATACAATGAGCAGTTCTTC.

CDR3 loop: CASSVGTRLLGEAFF. In nucleotides, the CDR3 is TGTGCCAGTAGTGTCGGCACACGACTTTTGGGGGAAGCTTTCTTT. V gene TRBV19 combines with J gene TRBJ1-1; D remains ambiguous. Germline loops: CDR1 LNHDA, CDR2 SQIVND (reference sequence). V lost 5 bases to trimming and J lost 8 bases, with 21 bases between them. This CDR3 comprises 15 residues.

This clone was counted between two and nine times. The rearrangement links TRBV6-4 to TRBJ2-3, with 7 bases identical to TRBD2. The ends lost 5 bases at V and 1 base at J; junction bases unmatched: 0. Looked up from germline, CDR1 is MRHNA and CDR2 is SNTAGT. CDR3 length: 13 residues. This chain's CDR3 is CASSSGGTDTQYF. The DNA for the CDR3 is TGTGCCAGCAGTAGCGGGGGCACAGATACGCAGTATTTT.

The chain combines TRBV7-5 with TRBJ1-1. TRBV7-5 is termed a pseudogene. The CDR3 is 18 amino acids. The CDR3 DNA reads TGTGTCAGAAGCTCCCGACGGAGCCCGCTCTTTAACACTGATGAAGCTTTCTTT. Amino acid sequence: CVRSSRRSPLFNTDEAFF.

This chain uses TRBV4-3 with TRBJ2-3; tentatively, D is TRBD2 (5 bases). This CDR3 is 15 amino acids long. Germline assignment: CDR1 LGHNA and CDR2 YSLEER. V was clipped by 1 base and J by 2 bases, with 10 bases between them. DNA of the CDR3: TGCGCCAGCAGCCAAGGACTAATGAACACAGATACGCAGTATTTT. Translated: CASSQGLMNTDTQYF.

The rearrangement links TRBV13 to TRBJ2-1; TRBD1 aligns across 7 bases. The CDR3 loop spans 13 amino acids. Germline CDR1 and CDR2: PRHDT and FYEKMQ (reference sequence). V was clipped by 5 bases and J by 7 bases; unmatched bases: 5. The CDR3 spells CASSMGQNNEQFF. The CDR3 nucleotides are TGTGCCAGCAGCATGGGACAGAATAATGAGCAGTTCTTC.

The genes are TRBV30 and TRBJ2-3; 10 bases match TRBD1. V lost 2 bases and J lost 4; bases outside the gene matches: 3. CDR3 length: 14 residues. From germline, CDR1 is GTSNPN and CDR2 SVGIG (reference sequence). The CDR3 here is CAWSTGQGPDTQYF. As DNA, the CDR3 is TGTGCCTGGAGTACGGGACAGGGGCCAGATACGCAGTATTTT.

CDR3 nucleotide sequence: TGTGCCTGGAGTCCCGACAGGGCTGGCGGCTACACCTTC. It specifies CAWSPDRAGGYTF. V is TRBV30 and J is TRBJ1-2, with TRBD1 matching 7 bases. V dropped 2 bases and J dropped 8; count of bases not matched to a gene: 8. This CDR3 spans 13 amino acids. Germline values: CDR1 GTSNPN, CDR2 SVGIG (reference sequence).

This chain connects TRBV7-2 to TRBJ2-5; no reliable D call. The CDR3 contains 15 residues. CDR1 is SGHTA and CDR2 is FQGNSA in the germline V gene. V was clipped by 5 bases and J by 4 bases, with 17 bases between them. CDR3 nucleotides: TGTGCCAGCAGCCTAACCGGGCCCCCGGTAGAGACCCAGTACTTC. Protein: CASSLTGPPVETQYF.

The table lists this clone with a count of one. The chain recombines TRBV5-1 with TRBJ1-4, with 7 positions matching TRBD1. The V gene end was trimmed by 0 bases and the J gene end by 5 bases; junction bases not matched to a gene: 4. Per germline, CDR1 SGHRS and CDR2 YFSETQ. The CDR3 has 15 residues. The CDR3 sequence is CASSLDRGKNEKLFF. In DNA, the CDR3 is TGCGCCAGCAGCTTGGACAGGGGAAAGAATGAAAAACTGTTTTTT. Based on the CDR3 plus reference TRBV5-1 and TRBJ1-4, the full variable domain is KAGVTQTPRYLIKTRGQQVTLSCSPISGHRSVSWYQQTPGQGLQFLFEYFSETQRNKGNFPGRFSGRQFSNSRSEMNVSTLELGDSALYLCASSLDRGKNEKLFFGSGTQLSVL.

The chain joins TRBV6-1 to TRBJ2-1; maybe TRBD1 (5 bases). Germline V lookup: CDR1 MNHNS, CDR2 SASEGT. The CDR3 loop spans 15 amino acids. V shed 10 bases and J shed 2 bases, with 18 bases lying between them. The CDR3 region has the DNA TGTGCCACTCTTGGGGCGAACCTCCCCTACAATGAGCAGTTCTTC. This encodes CATLGANLPYNEQFF.

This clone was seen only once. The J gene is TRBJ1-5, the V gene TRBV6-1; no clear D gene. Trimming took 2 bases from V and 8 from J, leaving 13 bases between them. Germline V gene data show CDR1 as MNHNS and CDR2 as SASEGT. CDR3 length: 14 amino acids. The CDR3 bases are TGTGCCAGCAGTGAACCAACGGCCCAGGAGCCCCAGCATTTT. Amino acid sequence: CASSEPTAQEPQHF.

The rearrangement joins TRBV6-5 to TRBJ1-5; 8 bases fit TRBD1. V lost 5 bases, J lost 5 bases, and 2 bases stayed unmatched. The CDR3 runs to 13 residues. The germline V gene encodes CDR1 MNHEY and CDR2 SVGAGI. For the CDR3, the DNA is TGTGCCAGCAGTCAGACAGGGGATCAGCCCCAGCATTTT. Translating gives CASSQTGDQPQHF.

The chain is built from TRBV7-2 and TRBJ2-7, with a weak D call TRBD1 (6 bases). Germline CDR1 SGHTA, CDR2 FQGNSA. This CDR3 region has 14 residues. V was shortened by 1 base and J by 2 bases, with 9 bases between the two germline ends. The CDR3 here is CASSLGRGPYEQYF. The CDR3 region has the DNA TGTGCCAGCAGCTTAGGCAGGGGACCCTACGAGCAGTACTTC.

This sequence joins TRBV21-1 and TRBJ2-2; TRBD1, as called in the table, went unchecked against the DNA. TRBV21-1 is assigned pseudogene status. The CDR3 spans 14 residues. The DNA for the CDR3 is TGTGCCAGCCGCCAGGGGCGGCCCACCGGGGAGCTGTTTTTT. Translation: CASRQGRPTGELFF.

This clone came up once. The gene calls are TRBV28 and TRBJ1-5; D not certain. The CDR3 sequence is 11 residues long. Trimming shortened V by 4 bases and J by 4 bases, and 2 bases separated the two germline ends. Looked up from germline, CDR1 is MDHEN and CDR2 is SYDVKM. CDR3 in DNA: TGTGCCAGCAGTTATAATCAGCCCCAGCATTTT. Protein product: CASSYNQPQHF.

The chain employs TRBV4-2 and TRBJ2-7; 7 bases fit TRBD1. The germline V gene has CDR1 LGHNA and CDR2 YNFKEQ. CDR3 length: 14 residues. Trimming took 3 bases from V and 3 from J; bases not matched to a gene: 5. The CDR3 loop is CASSQWQGDYEQYF. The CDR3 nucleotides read TGTGCCAGCAGCCAGTGGCAGGGGGACTACGAGCAGTACTTC.

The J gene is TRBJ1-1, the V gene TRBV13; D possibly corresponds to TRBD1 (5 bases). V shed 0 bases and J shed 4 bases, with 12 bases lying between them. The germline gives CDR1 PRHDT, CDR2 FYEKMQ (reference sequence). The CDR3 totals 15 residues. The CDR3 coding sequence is TGTGCCAGCAGCTTAGGGGACAAGGGCTTCACTGAAGCTTTCTTT. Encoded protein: CASSLGDKGFTEAFF. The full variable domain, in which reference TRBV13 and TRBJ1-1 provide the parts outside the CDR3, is AAGVIQSPRHLIKEKRETATLKCYPIPRHDTVYWYQQGPGQDPQFLISFYEKMQSDKGSIPDRFSAQQFSDYHSELNMSSLELGDSALYFCASSLGDKGFTEAFFGQGTRLTVV.

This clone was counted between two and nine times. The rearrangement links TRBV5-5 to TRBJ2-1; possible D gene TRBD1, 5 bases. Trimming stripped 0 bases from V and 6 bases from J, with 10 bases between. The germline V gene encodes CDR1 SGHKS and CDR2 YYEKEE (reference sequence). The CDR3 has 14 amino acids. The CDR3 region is CASSLGDSVNEQFF. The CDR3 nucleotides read TGTGCCAGCAGCTTGGGAGACAGTGTCAATGAGCAGTTCTTC.

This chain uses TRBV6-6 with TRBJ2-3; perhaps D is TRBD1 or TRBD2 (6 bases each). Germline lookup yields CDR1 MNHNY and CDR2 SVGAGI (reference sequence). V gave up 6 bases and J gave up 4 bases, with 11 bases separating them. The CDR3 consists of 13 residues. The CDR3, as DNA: TGTGCCAGCAGCAACGGGGGCCCAGATACGCAGTATTTT. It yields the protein CASSNGGPDTQYF.

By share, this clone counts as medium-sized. CDR3 in amino acids: CASRPTGRNQPQHF. The CDR3 nucleotides are TGTGCCAGCAGACCCACAGGCAGGAATCAGCCCCAGCATTTT. The chain employs TRBV6-5 and TRBJ1-5, with D possibly TRBD1 on 5 matching bases. Germline loops: CDR1 MNHEY, CDR2 SVGAGI. The V gene lost 6 bases and the J gene lost 4 bases, with 13 bases spanning the gap. The CDR3 spans 14 residues.

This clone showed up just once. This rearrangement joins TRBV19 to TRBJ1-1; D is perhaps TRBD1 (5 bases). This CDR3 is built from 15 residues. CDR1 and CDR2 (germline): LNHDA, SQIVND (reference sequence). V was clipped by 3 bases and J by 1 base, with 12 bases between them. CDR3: CASSMGRVENTEAFF. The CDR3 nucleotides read TGTGCCAGTAGTATGGGCAGGGTAGAGAACACTGAAGCTTTCTTT.

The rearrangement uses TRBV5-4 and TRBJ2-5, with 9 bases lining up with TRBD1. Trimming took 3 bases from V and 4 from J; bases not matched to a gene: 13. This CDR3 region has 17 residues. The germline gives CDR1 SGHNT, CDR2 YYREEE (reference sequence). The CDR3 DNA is TGTGCCAGCAGCTCCCCGACCGGGACAGGGAGGCGAGAGACCCAGTACTTC. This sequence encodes CASSSPTGTGRRETQYF.